This record covers a single T cell receptor beta chain. Sequenced by immunoSEQ multiplex PCR; TCRdb stores in-frame clones only, minus some. Here the sample spans about 1.1 million clones, roughly 77% being singletons. The sample is drawn from a study of shared clonotypes between healthy human individuals. The sequence derives from a man younger than 30 in good health. Some clones in this sample may be carry-over from other donors' samples. The specimen sequenced was memory CD4+ T cells from PBMCs. Subset specified: CD45RA-negative fraction.

CDR3 region: CASREASTNEKLFF. The CDR3 nucleotides read TGCGCCAGCAGGGAAGCCTCAACTAATGAAAAACTGTTTTTT. V usage is TRBV5-1 and J usage is TRBJ1-4; D is undetermined. Germline CDR1 reads SGHRS; CDR2 reads YFSETQ. CDR3 length: 14 residues. Trimming cost V 5 bases and J 0 bases, with 8 bases left between them.